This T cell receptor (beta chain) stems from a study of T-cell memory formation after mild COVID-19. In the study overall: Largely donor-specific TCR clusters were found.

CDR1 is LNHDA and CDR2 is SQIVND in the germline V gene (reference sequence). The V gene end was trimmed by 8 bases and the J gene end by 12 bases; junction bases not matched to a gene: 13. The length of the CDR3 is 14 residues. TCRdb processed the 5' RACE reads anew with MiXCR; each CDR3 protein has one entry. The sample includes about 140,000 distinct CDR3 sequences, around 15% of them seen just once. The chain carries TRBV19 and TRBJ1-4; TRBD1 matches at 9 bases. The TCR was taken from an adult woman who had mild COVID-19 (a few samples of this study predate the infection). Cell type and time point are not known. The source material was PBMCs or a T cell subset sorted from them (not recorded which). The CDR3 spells CASGETGQGTELFF. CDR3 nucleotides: TGTGCCAGTGGAGAGACGGGACAGGGAACGGAACTGTTTTTT.